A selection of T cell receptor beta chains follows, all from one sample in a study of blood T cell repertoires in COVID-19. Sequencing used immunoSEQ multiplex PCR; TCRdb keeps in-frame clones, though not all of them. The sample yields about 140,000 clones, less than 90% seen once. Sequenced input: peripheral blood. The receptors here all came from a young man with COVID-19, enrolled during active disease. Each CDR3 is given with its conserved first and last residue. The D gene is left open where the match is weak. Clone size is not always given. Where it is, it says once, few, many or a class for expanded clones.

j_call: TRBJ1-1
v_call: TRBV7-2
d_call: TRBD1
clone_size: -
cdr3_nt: TGTGCCAGCAGCCCGCCCTCTGGGGGGACAGGGCTGAACACTGAAGCTTTCTTT
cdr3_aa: CASSPPSGGTGLNTEAFF

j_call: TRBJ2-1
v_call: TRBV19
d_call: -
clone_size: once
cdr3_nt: TGTGCCAGCCCTTCCCCCCGGTATGAGCAGTTCTTC
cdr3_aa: CASPSPRYEQFF

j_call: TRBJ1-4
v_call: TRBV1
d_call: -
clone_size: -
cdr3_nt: TGCACCAGCAGCCAAGATGCGGCGAGGCATGAAAAACTGTTTTTT
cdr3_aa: CTSSQDAARHEKLFF

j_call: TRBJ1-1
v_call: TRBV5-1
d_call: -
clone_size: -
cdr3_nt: TGCGCCAGCAGCTTACAGGGCTACATGAACACTGAAGCTTTCTTT
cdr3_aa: CASSLQGYMNTEAFF

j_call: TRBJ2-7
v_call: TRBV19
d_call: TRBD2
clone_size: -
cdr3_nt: TGTGCCAGTAGCCGGACTAGCGGGGTCTACGAGCAGTACTTC
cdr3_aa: CASSRTSGVYEQYF

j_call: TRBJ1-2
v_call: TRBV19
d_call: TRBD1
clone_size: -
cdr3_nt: TGTGCCAGTAGTCTCCGGACAGGGGATAACTATGGCTACACCTTC
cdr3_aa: CASSLRTGDNYGYTF

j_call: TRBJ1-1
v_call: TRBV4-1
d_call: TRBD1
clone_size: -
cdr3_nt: TGCGCCAGCAGCCCAGGACAGGGGGCTGTAAACACTGAAGCTTTCTTT
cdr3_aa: CASSPGQGAVNTEAFF

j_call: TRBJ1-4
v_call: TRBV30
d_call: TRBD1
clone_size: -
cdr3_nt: TGTGCCTTTGGCCGAACGGCGGGACAGTTGAATGAAAAACTGTTTTTT
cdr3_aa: CAFGRTAGQLNEKLFF

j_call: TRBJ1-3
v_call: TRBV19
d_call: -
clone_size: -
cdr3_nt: TGTGCCACTTCACAGAACTCTGGAAACACCATATATTTT
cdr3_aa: CATSQNSGNTIYF

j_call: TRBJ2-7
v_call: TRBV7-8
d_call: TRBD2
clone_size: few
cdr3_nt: TGTGCCAGCAGCTTAGTTGGCGGGAGCTCCTACGAGCAGTACTTC
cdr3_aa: CASSLVGGSSYEQYF

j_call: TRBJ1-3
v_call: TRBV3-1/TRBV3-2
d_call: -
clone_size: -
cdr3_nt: TGTGCCAGCAGCCAAGATATCTCCTACCTCTCTGGAAACACCATATATTTT
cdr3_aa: CASSQDISYLSGNTIYF

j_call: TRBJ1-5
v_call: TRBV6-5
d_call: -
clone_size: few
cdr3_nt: TGTGCCAGCAGTTACTCGAGGGGGCAGCCCCAGCATTTT
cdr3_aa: CASSYSRGQPQHF

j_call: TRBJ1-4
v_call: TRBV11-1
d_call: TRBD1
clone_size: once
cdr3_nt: TGTGCCAGTTCCCGGGACAGGGACGAAAAACTGTTTTTT
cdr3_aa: CASSRDRDEKLFF

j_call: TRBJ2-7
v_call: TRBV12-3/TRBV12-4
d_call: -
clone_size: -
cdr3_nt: TGTGCCAGCAGTTTAGGCGGGGAGCAGTACTTC
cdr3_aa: CASSLGGEQYF

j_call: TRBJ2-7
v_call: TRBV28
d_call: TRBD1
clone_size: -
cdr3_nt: TGTGCCAGCAGTCCTGTGGCCGGGACAGGGAGCTCCTACGAGCAGTACTTC
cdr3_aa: CASSPVAGTGSSYEQYF

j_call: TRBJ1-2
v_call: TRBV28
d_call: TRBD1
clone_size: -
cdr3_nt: TGTGCCAGCAGTTTATGGGCAGGGGGCCTCTATGGCTACACCTTC
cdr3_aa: CASSLWAGGLYGYTF

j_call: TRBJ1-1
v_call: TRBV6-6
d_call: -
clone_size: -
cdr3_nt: TGTGCCAGCAGCTGGGAGTTCACTGAAGCTTTCTTT
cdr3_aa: CASSWEFTEAFF

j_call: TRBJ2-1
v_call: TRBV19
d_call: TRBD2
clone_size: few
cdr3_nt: TGTGCCAGTAGTATAGAGGGACTAGCGGCTTACAATGAGCAGTTCTTC
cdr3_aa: CASSIEGLAAYNEQFF

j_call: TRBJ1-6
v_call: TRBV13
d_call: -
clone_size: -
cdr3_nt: TGTGCCAGCAGCTTAGGCCGTGGTAGCAGAAATTCACCCCTCCACTTT
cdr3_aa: CASSLGRGSRNSPLHF

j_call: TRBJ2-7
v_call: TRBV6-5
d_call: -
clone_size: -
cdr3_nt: TGTGCCAGCAGTTCTATTTCGACAGTTTCCTACGAGCAGTACTTC
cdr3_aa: CASSSISTVSYEQYF

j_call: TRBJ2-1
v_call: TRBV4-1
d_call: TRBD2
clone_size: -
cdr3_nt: TGCGCCAGCAGCCAAGATCAGGCTAGCGGGAAATACTACAATGAGCAGTTCTTC
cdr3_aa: CASSQDQASGKYYNEQFF

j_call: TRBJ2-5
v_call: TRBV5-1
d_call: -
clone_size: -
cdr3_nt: TGCGCCAGCAGCTTGGAGAGTGAGACCCAGTACTTC
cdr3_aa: CASSLESETQYF

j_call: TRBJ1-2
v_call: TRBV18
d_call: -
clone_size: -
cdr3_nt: TGTGCCAGCTCACCCTTTGTAGGGGGTGGCTATGGCTACACCTTC
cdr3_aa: CASSPFVGGGYGYTF

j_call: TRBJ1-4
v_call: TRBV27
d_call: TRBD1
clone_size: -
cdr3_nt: TGTGCCAGCAGTTTCACAGGGGGGGGTAATGAAAAACTGTTTTTT
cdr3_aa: CASSFTGGGNEKLFF

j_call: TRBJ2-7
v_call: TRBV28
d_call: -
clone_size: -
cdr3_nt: TGTGCCAGCAGTCCCCCGTCGGGGTCTCGGAACGAGCAGTACTTC
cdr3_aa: CASSPPSGSRNEQYF